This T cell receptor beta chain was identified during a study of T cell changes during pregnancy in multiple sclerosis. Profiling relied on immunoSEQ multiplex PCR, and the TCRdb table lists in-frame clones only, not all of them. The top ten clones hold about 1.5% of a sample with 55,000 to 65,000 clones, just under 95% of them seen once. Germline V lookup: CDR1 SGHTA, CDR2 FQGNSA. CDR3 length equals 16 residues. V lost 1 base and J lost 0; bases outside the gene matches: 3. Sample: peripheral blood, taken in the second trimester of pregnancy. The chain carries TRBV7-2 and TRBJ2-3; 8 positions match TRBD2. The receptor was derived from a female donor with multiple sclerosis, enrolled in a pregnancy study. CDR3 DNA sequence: TGTGCCAGCAGCTTAGAACTAGCGGCTAGCACAGATACGCAGTATTTT. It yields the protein CASSLELAASTDTQYF.